This T cell receptor (beta chain) was observed in a study of T cells in Graves' hyperthyroidism and ophthalmopathy. Study results and limitations: The model predicted ophthalmopathy a median around six months before onset.

The CDR3 contains 13 residues. V lost 5 bases and J lost 7, with 12 bases in between. Germline CDR1 MDHEN, CDR2 SYDVKM. The study left out patients who had uncontrolled infection, other autoimmune disease, pregnancy or lactation. This clonotype was counted ten times or more. The antigen remains unidentified. RNA transcripts yielded amplified TCR beta CDR3 regions. A first-round RT-PCR of the TCR CDR3 used the HTBI primer set. TCRdb re-called the multiplex PCR reads with MiXCR, one entry per CDR3 protein. Seen here are about 360,000 distinct CDR3 sequences, about 18% observed once, and the top ten hold approximately 4%.

This sequence originates from a young woman with Graves' hyperthyroidism. The sequencing sample was made of blood. The rearrangement joins TRBV28 to TRBJ1-5, with D perhaps matching TRBD1 (6 bases). This CDR3 reads CASSAGTRQPQHF. The DNA for the CDR3 is TGTGCCAGCAGTGCCGGGACAAGGCAGCCCCAGCATTTT.